This TCR beta chain was documented in a study of control samples from healthy donors and cancer patients (dated by TCRdb to the early 2020s). Taken from the germline V gene (reference sequence), the CDR1 and CDR2 loops are LNHDA and SQIVND. The CDR3 spans 15 residues, from the cysteine through the phenylalanine. Only the CDR3 region is kept as DNA, spanning 45 bases read in frame from base 1. Trimming removed 3 bases from V and 2 bases from J, leaving 10 bases between the germline ends. As concerns this clone: Its specific antigen is unknown. Per-base qualities were not stored, and no clone one base away is much larger.

Preparation of the library involved the immunoSEQ multiplex PCR assay. TCRdb holds this immuneACCESS table with in-frame rearrangements only. Some clones are missing; in checked studies, unresolved V genes explain under half, and the rest has no known cause. In all, the sample holds around 130,000 clones, and approximately 88% of those were seen once. The leading ten clones occupy about two fifths of the sample. This receptor was identified in a middle-aged man in good health. The sequence joins TRBV19 to TRBJ1-4, with TRBD1 perhaps the D gene, on 5 matching bases. The sequenced sample was blood. The DNA reads as follows: TGTGCCAGTAGTATCTGGGGCACGACTAATGAAAAACTGTTTTTT. Its protein is CASSIWGTTNEKLFF. Outside the CDR3, residues come from the reference TRBV19 and TRBJ1-4 proteins, so the full variable domain is: DGGITQSPKYLFRKEGQNVTLSCEQNLNHDAMYWYRQDPGQGLRLIYYSQIVNDFQKGDIAEGYSVSREKKESFPLTVTSAQKNPTAFYLCASSIWGTTNEKLFFGSGTQLSVL.